These 10 T cell receptor beta chains share one sample of origin, sequenced in a study of blood T cell repertoires in COVID-19. Clones were sequenced by immunoSEQ multiplex PCR, and TCRdb holds only the in-frame ones, with some missing. The repertoire has tens of thousands of clones, 88% of them found once; the top ten carry less than 5.5%. Material: peripheral blood. The origin of the receptors is a woman in her sixties or seventies with active COVID-19.

The chain has TRBV29-1 and TRBJ2-2; possibly TRBD1 for D (6 bases). V lost 3 bases, J lost 1 base, and 9 bases lay in between. Germline CDR1 is SQVTM and CDR2 is ANQGSEA. The CDR3 spans 14 residues. Written as DNA, the CDR3 is TGCAGCGTTGACAGGGGAATGAACACCGGGGAGCTGTTTTTT. Residues: CSVDRGMNTGELFF.

The chain joins TRBV9 to TRBJ2-7, with D perhaps TRBD2 (7 bases). This CDR3 is built from 15 residues. V lost 4 bases and J 7 bases, leaving 21 bases between the germline ends. Germline CDR1 SGDLS, CDR2 YYNGEE. This CDR3 reads CASSPRGGANREQYF. The CDR3, as DNA: TGTGCCAGCAGCCCCCGTGGGGGGGCCAATCGAGAGCAGTACTTC.

This clone has a handful of counts. The identical CDR3 is also encoded by other nucleotide sequences in the sample. The rearrangement links TRBV6-2 or TRBV6-3 to TRBJ2-7; a possible D gene is TRBD1 (5 bases). V gave up 0 bases and J gave up 7 bases, with 13 bases separating them. The CDR3 consists of 14 residues. The V gene's germline CDR1 is MNHEY and CDR2 SVGEGT. The CDR3 loop is CASSYSSTGREQYF. The CDR3 DNA follows: TGTGCCAGCAGTTACTCGAGTACAGGTCGTGAGCAGTACTTC.

The gene calls are TRBV6-5 and TRBJ1-4, with TRBD1 matching over 8 bases. V was pared by 8 bases and J by 9 bases, with 5 bases of the junction left unmatched. CDR1 is MNHEY, CDR2 SVGAGI, per germline. The CDR3 is 12 amino acids. Written as DNA, the CDR3 is TGTGCCAGCTCCGGACAGGGAAAAAAACTGTTTTTT. This translates into CASSGQGKKLFF.

V is TRBV5-8 and J is TRBJ1-1; D unclear. V was clipped by 2 bases and J by 10 bases, with 15 bases between them. CDR1 is SGHTS and CDR2 is YDEGEE in the germline V gene. This CDR3 has 13 residues. The CDR3 protein is CASSFQATRGAFF. Written as DNA, the CDR3 is TGTGCCAGCAGCTTCCAGGCTACCCGGGGAGCTTTCTTT. The complete variable domain, with remaining parts taken from reference TRBV5-8 and TRBJ1-1, reads EAGVTQSPTHLIKTRGQQATLRCSPISGHTSVYWYQQALGLGLQFLLWYDEGEERNRGNFPPRFSGRQFPNYSSELNVNALELEDSALYLCASSFQATRGAFFGQGTRLTVV.

This clone came up once. The chain is built from TRBV28 and TRBJ1-1; D gene unclear. Germline CDR1 MDHEN, CDR2 SYDVKM. This CDR3 is 15 amino acids long. V shed 7 bases and J shed 5 bases, with 20 bases lying between them. This CDR3 is CASKLGPPRETEAFF. The CDR3 nucleotides are TGTGCCAGCAAACTAGGACCCCCGAGGGAGACTGAAGCTTTCTTT.

The V call is TRBV12-3 or TRBV12-4, the J call TRBJ2-1; a weak D match, TRBD1 (6 bases). Trimming pared 3 bases from V and 15 bases from J, leaving 12 bases between. CDR3 length: 11 residues. CDR3 sequence reads: CASSFGDTPFF. CDR3 coding DNA: TGTGCCAGCAGTTTTGGGGACACGCCGTTCTTC.

The chain is built from TRBV6-6 and TRBJ1-1; TRBD1 aligns across 7 bases. This CDR3 is built from 13 residues. Germline-derived CDR1 and CDR2 are MNHNY and SVGAGI (reference sequence). V lost 6 bases to trimming and J lost 4 bases; unmatched junction nucleotides: 5. The CDR3 DNA reads as TGTGCCAGCAGAGCAGGGGACAGCACTGAAGCTTTCTTT. Translation gives CASRAGDSTEAFF.

The chain combines TRBV11-3 with TRBJ1-2; 10 bases line up with TRBD1. From germline, CDR1 is SGHNT and CDR2 YENEEA. The CDR3 has 14 residues. Trimming took 4 bases from V and 7 from J; bases not matched to a gene: 6. CDR3 DNA: TGTGCCAGCAGCTCCCGACAGGGGGCCGGTGGCTACACCTTC. Translated, it gives CASSSRQGAGGYTF.

This chain connects TRBV27 to TRBJ2-1, with D possibly matching TRBD1 (6 bases). The V end lost 2 bases, the J end lost 8 bases, and 16 bases lay between the germline ends. The CDR3 contains 15 residues. The germline gives CDR1 MNHEY, CDR2 SMNVEV (reference sequence). The CDR3, as DNA: TGTGCCAGCAGTTTAGCAGGGGCCAGATTGGATGAGCAGTTCTTC. Its protein is CASSLAGARLDEQFF.